The clone carrying this T cell receptor beta chain was counted a few times. This CDR3 contains 12 residues. CDR1 and CDR2 (germline): DFQATT, SNEGSKA (reference sequence). The V end lost 7 bases, the J end lost 6 bases, and 15 bases lay between the germline ends. TCRdb reprocessed the RT-PCR reads via MiXCR and lists one record per CDR3 protein. Of 650,000 to 800,000 distinct CDR3 sequences in the sample, approximately 15% are singletons; the top ten hold roughly 4%. This sequence joins TRBV20-1 and TRBJ1-2; no definite D call. The specimen sequenced was memory CD4+ T cells from blood. The clonotype comes from a female donor in good health, serving as a healthy control. CDR3 in DNA: TGCAGTGTCGTCGAGGGTAGCAATGGCTACACCTTC. Translated, it gives CSVVEGSNGYTF.